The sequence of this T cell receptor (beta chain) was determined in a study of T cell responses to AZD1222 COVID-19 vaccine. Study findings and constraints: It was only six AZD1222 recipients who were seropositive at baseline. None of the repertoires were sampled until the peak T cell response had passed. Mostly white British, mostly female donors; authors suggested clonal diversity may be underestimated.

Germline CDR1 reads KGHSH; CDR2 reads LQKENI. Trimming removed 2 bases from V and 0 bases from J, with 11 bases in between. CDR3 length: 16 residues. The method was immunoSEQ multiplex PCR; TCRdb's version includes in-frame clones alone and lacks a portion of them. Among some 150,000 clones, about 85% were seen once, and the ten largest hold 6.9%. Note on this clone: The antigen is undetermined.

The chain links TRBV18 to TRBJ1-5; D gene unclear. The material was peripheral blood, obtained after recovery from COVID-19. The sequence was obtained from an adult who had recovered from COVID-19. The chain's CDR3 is CASSPTAVYSNQPQHF. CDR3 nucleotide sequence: TGTGCCAGCTCACCAACGGCAGTGTATAGCAATCAGCCCCAGCATTTT.